The next 30 T cell receptor beta chains were all read from a single sample in a study of blood T cells in healthy people across ages. Together with a sample-barcoded 5' primer, a J-beta primer mix was included in a second PCR lasting roughly 6 to 12 cycles. MiXCR was run by TCRdb on the 5' RACE reads, yielding one entry per CDR3 protein. The sample shows around 1,000,000 distinct CDR3 sequences, around 27% of them seen only once. These data were also filed under a second study, of T cells of mothers and their children.

The sample consisted of blood. All receptors derive from a girl aged 2 to 10 in good health.

This clonotype was seen many times. V is TRBV7-9 and J is TRBJ2-7; D is possibly TRBD1 (5 bases). CDR3 length: 13 amino acids. Trimming shortened V by 6 bases and J by 0 bases, and 9 bases separated the two germline ends. CDR1 is SEHNR and CDR2 is FQNEAQ in the germline V gene (reference sequence). The CDR3 coding sequence is TGTGCCAGCAGTTACGACAGCTCCTACGAGCAGTACTTC. This sequence encodes CASSYDSSYEQYF.

There are a few counts of this clonotype. At one end the junction does not follow the germline gene, possibly because of a read error. The genes are TRBV20-1 and TRBJ2-1; D possibly corresponds to TRBD2 (5 bases). The CDR3 extends over 17 amino acids. Germline CDR1 reads DFQATT; CDR2 reads SNEGSKA (reference sequence). The CDR3: CSARLAGPRSSYNKQFF. The CDR3 DNA reads as TGCAGTGCTAGACTCGCGGGCCCACGCTCTTCCTACAATAAGCAGTTCTTC.

The CDR3 sequence: CSARPLSGPSYNEQFF. The CDR3 DNA reads TGCAGTGCTAGACCACTAAGTGGGCCGAGCTACAATGAGCAGTTCTTC. This chain uses TRBV20-1 with TRBJ2-1; D remains ambiguous. This CDR3 contains 16 residues. CDR1 DFQATT and CDR2 SNEGSKA come from the germline V gene (reference sequence). V was shortened by 2 bases and J by 3 bases, with 17 bases between the two germline ends.

The chain combines TRBV20-1 with TRBJ1-4; 8 bases fit TRBD1. Germline CDR1 is DFQATT and CDR2 is SNEGSKA (reference sequence). V shed 4 bases and J 13 bases; nucleotides not matched to a gene: 14. CDR3 length: 14 residues. CDR3 protein: CSAKNIRGRGRLFF. The CDR3 nucleotides are TGCAGTGCTAAGAATATCAGGGGGCGCGGGCGACTGTTTTTT.

A few counts support this clonotype. This chain connects TRBV10-3 to TRBJ2-1, with 11 bases that match TRBD2. Germline lookup yields CDR1 ENHRY and CDR2 SYGVKD. The CDR3 runs 14 residues. V shed 6 bases and J 3 bases; nucleotides not matched to a gene: 1. Here the CDR3 DNA reads TGTGCCATCAGAACTAGCGGGAGCTACAATGAGCAGTTCTTC. This translates into CAIRTSGSYNEQFF.

This clonotype turned up a few times. Since no conserved phenylalanine or tryptophan closes the CDR3, a read error is the likely cause. The rearrangement joins TRBV4-3 to TRBJ2-2; 7 bases fit TRBD1. Germline assignment: CDR1 LGHNA and CDR2 YSLEER. J gave up 4 bases and V 4 bases, and 6 bases lay outside the gene matches. The CDR3 totals 15 residues. The CDR3 bases are TGCGCCAGCAGCCGCGACAGGGAAACCACCGGGGAGCTGTTTCTT. Protein product: CASSRDRETTGELFL.

V usage is TRBV6-2 or TRBV6-3 and J usage is TRBJ2-1; D is possibly TRBD2 (6 bases). TRBJ2-5 matches the DNA end more closely, so the J call is doubtful. This CDR3 is 14 amino acids long. Germline V gene lookup returns CDR1 MNHEY and CDR2 SVGEGT. The DNA for the CDR3 is TGTGCCAGCAGTTACGCTAGGGAGGTGGAGACCCAGTACTTC. Its translation is CASSYAREVETQYF.

This chain connects TRBV7-2 to TRBJ2-1, with a tentative D call TRBD2 (5 bases). CDR3 length equals 16 residues. Germline values: CDR1 SGHTA, CDR2 FQGNSA. V was cut by 0 bases and J by 4 bases, with 13 bases left in between. In DNA form, the CDR3 reads TGTGCCAGCAGCTTAGCGTGGAGGTTAGCATACAATGAGCAGTTCTTC. Translating gives CASSLAWRLAYNEQFF.

The chain carries TRBV5-1 and TRBJ2-5; the match to TRBD2 covers 10 bases. The CDR3 contains 16 residues. Germline assignment: CDR1 SGHRS and CDR2 YFSETQ. With 0 bases clipped from V and 3 bases from J, the junction kept 5 bases outside the gene matches. This chain's CDR3 is CASSLDGLAGEETQYF. The DNA for the CDR3 is TGCGCCAGCAGCTTGGATGGTCTAGCGGGAGAAGAGACCCAGTACTTC.

The rearrangement joins TRBV7-3 to TRBJ1-6; D is unresolved. The CDR3 is 13 amino acids. The V and J ends lost 3 bases and 6 bases respectively, with 6 bases between them. Germline V gene data show CDR1 as SGHTA and CDR2 as FQGTGA. CDR3 in amino acids: CASSFYINSPLHF. Here the CDR3 DNA reads TGTGCCAGCAGCTTTTATATTAATTCACCCCTCCACTTT.

This clonotype showed up just a few times. V is TRBV5-1 and J is TRBJ2-5; possibly TRBD1 for D (5 bases). TRBJ2-1 matches the DNA end more closely, so the J call is doubtful. The CDR3 runs to 16 residues. CDR1 and CDR2 (germline): SGHRS, YFSETQ. The CDR3 region has the DNA TGCGCCAGCAGCTTGGTTGGGGCGCGTGAGGACAATGAGCAGTTCTTC. Protein: CASSLVGAREDNEQFF.

This clonotype was recorded many times. The chain is built from TRBV7-2 and TRBJ2-7, with a tentative D call TRBD1 (6 bases). Germline CDR1 is SGHTA and CDR2 is FQGNSA. Trimming took 4 bases from V and 5 from J, leaving 9 bases between them. The CDR3 has 12 residues. In DNA, the CDR3 is TGTGCCAGCAGCTCCCCAGGGGACGAGCAGTACTTC. It encodes CASSSPGDEQYF.

This clonotype has only a few counts. This rearrangement joins TRBV6-2 or TRBV6-3 to TRBJ1-5; the D gene is possibly TRBD1 (6 bases). V lost 5 bases and J 7 bases, leaving 18 bases between the germline ends. The germline V gene has CDR1 MNHEY and CDR2 SVGEGT. The CDR3 length is 15 residues. The CDR3 reads CASSRQASLGQPQHF. CDR3 nucleotides: TGTGCCAGCAGTCGACAGGCCTCCTTGGGGCAGCCCCAGCATTTT.

The gene calls are TRBV29-1 and TRBJ2-2; D possibly uses TRBD1 or TRBD2 (5 bases each). The V and J ends lost 7 bases and 4 bases respectively, with 16 bases between them. The CDR3 is made up of 14 amino acids. Germline assignment: CDR1 SQVTM and CDR2 ANQGSEA. The CDR3 region has the DNA TGCAGCGGGGCCGGGACCGACACCACCGGGGAGCTGTTTTTT. Protein sequence: CSGAGTDTTGELFF.

This sequence joins TRBV7-9 and TRBJ1-4; D gene ambiguous. This CDR3 region has 15 residues. Germline values: CDR1 SEHNR, CDR2 FQNEAQ (reference sequence). V dropped 2 bases and J dropped 6 bases, with 13 bases sitting between them. The CDR3 nucleotides are TGTGCCAGCAGCTTAAGTGGGCGTCTAGATGAAAAACTGTTTTTT. Translation gives CASSLSGRLDEKLFF. The complete variable domain, with remaining parts taken from reference TRBV7-9 and TRBJ1-4, reads DTGVSQNPRHKITKRGQNVTFRCDPISEHNRLYWYRQTLGQGPEFLTYFQNEAQLEKSRLLSDRFSAERPKGSFSTLEIQRTEQGDSAMYLCASSLSGRLDEKLFFGSGTQLSVL.

In this sample, this clonotype turned up many times. This rearrangement joins TRBV20-1 to TRBJ2-2; TRBD2 agrees at 8 bases. The J segment lost 4 bases and the V segment lost 0 bases, leaving 7 bases of the junction unmatched. The CDR3 has 16 amino acids. CDR1 and CDR2 from the germline V gene are DFQATT and SNEGSKA (reference sequence). The CDR3 loop reads CSAREGPSGLTGELFF. The CDR3 DNA reads as TGCAGTGCTAGAGAGGGTCCTAGCGGGCTCACCGGGGAGCTGTTTTTT.

This chain connects TRBV29-1 to TRBJ2-4; possible D gene TRBD1, 5 bases. The CDR3 is 14 amino acids. V lost 5 bases and J lost 1, with 12 bases in between. The V gene's germline CDR1 is SQVTM and CDR2 ANQGSEA. The DNA of the CDR3 is TGCAGCGTTCAGGGCCACTTGGCCAAAAACATTCAGTACTTC. It yields the protein CSVQGHLAKNIQYF.

This clonotype has only a few counts. The CDR3 loop is CASNEFTGPAEYF. DNA for the CDR3: TGTGCCAGCAACGAATTCACAGGTCCGGCGGAGTACTTC. The rearrangement links TRBV6-5 to TRBJ2-7; maybe TRBD1 (5 bases). The germline V gene encodes CDR1 MNHEY and CDR2 SVGAGI. V was clipped by 7 bases and J by 11 bases, with 21 bases between them. The CDR3 covers 13 residues.

V and J are TRBV12-3 or TRBV12-4 and TRBJ1-2; no clear D gene. V gave up 8 bases and J gave up 7 bases, with 17 bases separating them. This CDR3 region has 13 residues. CDR3 nucleotide sequence: TGTGCCAGCGGGTCGCCAGGCCCGTTTGGCTACACCTTC. Translating it yields CASGSPGPFGYTF.

The chain recombines TRBV6-5 with TRBJ1-5; the D gene is possibly TRBD1 (6 bases). Trimming left V 6 bases short and J 0 bases short, with 12 bases between. CDR3 length: 15 amino acids. CDR1 is MNHEY, CDR2 SVGAGI, per germline. CDR3 sequence reads: CASSPQGISNQPQHF. As DNA, the CDR3 is TGTGCCAGCAGCCCCCAGGGGATTAGCAATCAGCCCCAGCATTTT.

This clonotype was counted between two and nine times. The chain uses TRBV4-3 and TRBJ2-7, with a possible D match to TRBD2 (5 bases). The CDR3 has 15 residues. Trimming cost V 0 bases and J 2 bases, with 11 bases left between them. Looked up from germline, CDR1 is LGHNA and CDR2 is YSLEER. The CDR3 bases are TGCGCCAGCAGCCAAGATGAGGGTTTTCCCTACGAGCAGTACTTC. This sequence encodes CASSQDEGFPYEQYF.

V and J are TRBV2 and TRBJ1-2, with a tentative D call TRBD1 (5 bases). There are 13 residues in the CDR3. Per the germline V gene, CDR1 is SNHLY and CDR2 is FYNNEI. The V end was cut by 5 bases, the J end by 8 bases, with 15 bases between. This CDR3 reads CASSPSGVSGYTF. CDR3 DNA sequence: TGTGCCAGCAGTCCCTCGGGGGTGAGCGGCTACACCTTC.

In this sample, this clonotype turned up a few times. The chain links TRBV28 to TRBJ2-7; 8 bases line up with TRBD2. Losses at the gene ends were 6 bases for V and 2 bases for J; bases not matched to a gene: 6. Germline V gene sequence: CDR1 MDHEN, CDR2 SYDVKM. The CDR3 sequence is 14 residues long. CDR3 region: CASRAGVVTYEQYF. The CDR3 nucleotides are TGTGCCAGCAGAGCGGGGGTAGTCACCTACGAGCAGTACTTC. The full variable domain, with the rest looked up from reference TRBV28 and TRBJ2-7, is DVKVTQSSRYLVKRTGEKVFLECVQDMDHENMFWYRQDPGLGLRLIYFSYDVKMKEKGDIPEGYSVSREKKERFSLILESASTNQTSMYLCASRAGVVTYEQYFGPGTRLTVT.

The rearrangement links TRBV20-1 to TRBJ2-1, with D possibly TRBD1 on 5 matching bases. The V gene lost 5 bases and the J gene lost 0 bases, with 11 bases spanning the gap. This CDR3 has 14 amino acids. Looked up from germline, CDR1 is DFQATT and CDR2 is SNEGSKA (reference sequence). CDR3 bases: TGCAGTGCTGACAGCGACAACTCCTACAATGAGCAGTTCTTC. It codes for CSADSDNSYNEQFF.

The J gene is TRBJ2-2, the V gene TRBV6-1, with D possibly matching TRBD2 (5 bases). The V gene lost 5 bases and the J gene lost 1 base, with 17 bases spanning the gap. CDR3 length: 17 amino acids. In germline, CDR1 is MNHNS, CDR2 SASEGT. CDR3 bases: TGTGCCAGCAGTCGAGGGTCGATATGGGGGAACACCGGGGAGCTGTTTTTT. This translates into CASSRGSIWGNTGELFF.

This clonotype was seen a few times. The J gene is TRBJ2-3, the V gene TRBV4-1; D is possibly TRBD1 or TRBD2 (5 bases each). The CDR3 covers 13 residues. V gave up 3 bases and J gave up 5 bases, with 9 bases separating them. The germline gives CDR1 MGHRA, CDR2 YSYEKL. The CDR3 coding sequence is TGCGCCAGCAGCCATTGGGACCAAGATACGCAGTATTTT. Its translation is CASSHWDQDTQYF.

This clonotype was observed a few times. This rearrangement joins TRBV5-6 to TRBJ1-2; D not resolved. This CDR3 comprises 12 residues. V lost 0 bases to trimming and J lost 10 bases, with 10 bases between them. Per the germline V gene, CDR1 is SGHDT and CDR2 is YYEEEE. The CDR3 region is CASSLGETDYTF. The DNA of the CDR3 is TGTGCCAGCAGCTTGGGAGAGACGGACTACACCTTC.

V is TRBV29-1 and J is TRBJ2-7; tentatively, D is TRBD2 (6 bases). CDR3 size: 14 residues. Germline V gene data show CDR1 as SQVTM and CDR2 as ANQGSEA. The germline V and J ends were trimmed by 7 bases and 0 bases, with 16 bases remaining between them. This CDR3 is CSARGSGASYEQYF. CDR3 nucleotides: TGCAGCGCCCGGGGGAGCGGAGCCTCCTACGAGCAGTACTTC.

This clonotype was found a few times. The CDR3 DNA is TGTGCCAGCAGTGAAGTCTCTAACACTGAAGCTTTCTTT. The encoded protein is CASSEVSNTEAFF. The chain recombines TRBV6-1 with TRBJ1-1; no firm D call. V lost 1 base and J lost 2, with 5 bases in between. In germline, CDR1 is MNHNS, CDR2 SASEGT. The CDR3 is 13 amino acids.

The chain has TRBV7-2 and TRBJ1-6, with 7 bases lining up with TRBD1. The CDR3 is 16 amino acids. CDR1 is SGHTA, CDR2 FQGNSA, per germline. Trimming removed 5 bases from V and 5 bases from J; junction bases left unmatched: 9. CDR3 sequence reads: CASSPMTGRDNSPLHF. In DNA, the CDR3 is TGTGCCAGCAGCCCCATGACAGGGCGGGATAATTCACCCCTCCACTTT.